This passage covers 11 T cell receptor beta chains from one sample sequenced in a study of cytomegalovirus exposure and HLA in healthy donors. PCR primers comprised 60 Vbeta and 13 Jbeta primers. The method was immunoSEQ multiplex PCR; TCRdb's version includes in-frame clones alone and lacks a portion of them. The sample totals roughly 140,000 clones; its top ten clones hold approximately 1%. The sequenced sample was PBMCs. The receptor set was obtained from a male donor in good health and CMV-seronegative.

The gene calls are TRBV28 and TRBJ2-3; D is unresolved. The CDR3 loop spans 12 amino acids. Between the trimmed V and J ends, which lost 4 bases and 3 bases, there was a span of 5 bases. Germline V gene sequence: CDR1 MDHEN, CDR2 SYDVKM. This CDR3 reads CASSWQTDTQYF. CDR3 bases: TGTGCCAGCAGTTGGCAGACAGATACGCAGTATTTT.

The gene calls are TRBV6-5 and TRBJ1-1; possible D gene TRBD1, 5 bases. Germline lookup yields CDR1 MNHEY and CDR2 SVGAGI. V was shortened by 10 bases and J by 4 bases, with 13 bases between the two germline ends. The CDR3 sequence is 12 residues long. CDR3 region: CATQGPSTEAFF. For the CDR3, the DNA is TGTGCCACCCAGGGCCCCAGCACTGAAGCTTTCTTT.

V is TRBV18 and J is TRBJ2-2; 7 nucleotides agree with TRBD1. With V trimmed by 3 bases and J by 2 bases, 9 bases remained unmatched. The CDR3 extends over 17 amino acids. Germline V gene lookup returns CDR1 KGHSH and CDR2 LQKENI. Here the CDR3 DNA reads TGTGCCAGCTCACCTTATGTGACAGGGTCCAACACCGGGGAGCTGTTTTTT. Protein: CASSPYVTGSNTGELFF.

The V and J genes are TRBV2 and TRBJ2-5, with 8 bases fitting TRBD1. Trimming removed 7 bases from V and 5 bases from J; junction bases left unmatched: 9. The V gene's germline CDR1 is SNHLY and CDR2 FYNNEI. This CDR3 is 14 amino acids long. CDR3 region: CASTLRDRWETQYF. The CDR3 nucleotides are TGTGCCAGCACCCTCCGGGACAGGTGGGAGACCCAGTACTTC.

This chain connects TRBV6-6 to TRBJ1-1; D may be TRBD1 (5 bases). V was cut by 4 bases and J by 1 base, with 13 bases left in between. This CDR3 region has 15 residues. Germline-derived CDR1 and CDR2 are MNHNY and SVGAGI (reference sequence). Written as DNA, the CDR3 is TGTGCCAGCAGTTTGACCGACAGCCCGAACACTGAAGCTTTCTTT. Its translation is CASSLTDSPNTEAFF.

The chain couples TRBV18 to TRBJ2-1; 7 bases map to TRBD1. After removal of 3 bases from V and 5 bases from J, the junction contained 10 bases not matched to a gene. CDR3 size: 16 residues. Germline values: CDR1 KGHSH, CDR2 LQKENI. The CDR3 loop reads CASSPKFGQADNEQFF. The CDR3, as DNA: TGTGCCAGCTCACCTAAGTTCGGACAGGCGGACAATGAGCAGTTCTTC. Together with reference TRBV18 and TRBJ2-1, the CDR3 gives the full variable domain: NAGVMQNPRHLVRRRGQEARLRCSPMKGHSHVYWYRQLPEEGLKFMVYLQKENIIDESGMPKERFSAEFPKEGPSILRIQQVVRGDSAAYFCASSPKFGQADNEQFFGPGTRLTVL.

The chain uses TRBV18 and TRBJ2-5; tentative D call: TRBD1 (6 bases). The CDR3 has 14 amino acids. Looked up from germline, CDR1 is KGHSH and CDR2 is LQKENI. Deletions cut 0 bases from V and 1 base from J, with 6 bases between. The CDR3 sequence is CASSPPQGQETQYF. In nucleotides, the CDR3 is TGTGCCAGCTCACCACCACAGGGCCAAGAGACCCAGTACTTC.

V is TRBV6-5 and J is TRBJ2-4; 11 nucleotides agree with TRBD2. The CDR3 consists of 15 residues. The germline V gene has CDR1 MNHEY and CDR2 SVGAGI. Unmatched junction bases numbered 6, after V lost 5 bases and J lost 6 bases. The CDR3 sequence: CASSRAGTSGNIQYF. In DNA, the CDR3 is TGTGCCAGCAGTCGGGCTGGGACTAGCGGAAACATTCAGTACTTC.

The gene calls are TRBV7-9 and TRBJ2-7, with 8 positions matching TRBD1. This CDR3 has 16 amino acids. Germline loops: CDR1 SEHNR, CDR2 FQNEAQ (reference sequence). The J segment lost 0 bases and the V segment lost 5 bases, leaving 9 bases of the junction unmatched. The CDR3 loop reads CASSPRTGQSSYEQYF. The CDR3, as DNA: TGTGCCAGCAGCCCCCGGACAGGGCAAAGCTCCTACGAGCAGTACTTC.

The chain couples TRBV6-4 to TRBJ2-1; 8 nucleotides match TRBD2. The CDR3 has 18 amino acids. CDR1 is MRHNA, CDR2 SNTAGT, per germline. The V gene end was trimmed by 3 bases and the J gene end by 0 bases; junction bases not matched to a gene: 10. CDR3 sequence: CASSEGGRGGSSYNEQFF. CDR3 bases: TGTGCCAGCAGTGAGGGCGGTCGGGGGGGGAGCTCCTACAATGAGCAGTTCTTC.

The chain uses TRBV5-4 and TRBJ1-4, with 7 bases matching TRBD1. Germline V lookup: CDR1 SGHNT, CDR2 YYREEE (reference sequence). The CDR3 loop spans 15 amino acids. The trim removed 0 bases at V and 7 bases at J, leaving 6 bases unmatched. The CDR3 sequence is CASSLEGARVEKLFF. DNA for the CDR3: TGTGCCAGCAGCTTGGAGGGGGCCAGGGTTGAAAAACTGTTTTTT. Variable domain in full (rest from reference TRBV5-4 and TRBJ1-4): ETGVTQSPTHLIKTRGQQVTLRCSSQSGHNTVSWYQQALGQGPQFIFQYYREEENGRGNFPPRFSGLQFPNYSSELNVNALELDDSALYLCASSLEGARVEKLFFGSGTQLSVL.